The rows below give T cell receptor beta chains drawn from one sample of a study of cytomegalovirus exposure and HLA in healthy donors. TCRdb's table, derived via immunoSEQ multiplex PCR, lists solely in-frame clones and lacks some. The table includes under 150,000 clones, around three quarters detected once. Sequencing was carried out using PBMCs. The origin of the receptors is a man between 25 and 39 years old in good health and CMV-seronegative. Both conserved end residues are part of each CDR3. The size field is filled for only some rows; it gives once, few, many or a size class.

abundance | j_gene | v_gene | CDR3aa
. | TRBJ1-2 | TRBV5-1 | CASSPGQGAINYGYTF
. | TRBJ1-5 | TRBV5-8 | CASTRAGATFQPQHF
. | TRBJ2-5 | TRBV4-2 | CASSQAASGSGETQYF
. | TRBJ2-2 | TRBV2 | CASSSRDTGELFF
once | TRBJ2-3 | TRBV7-9 | CASSTLAGLRDTQYF
few | TRBJ1-2 | TRBV6-5 | CASSPRQGNYGYTF
once | TRBJ2-2 | TRBV6-6 | CASSYVQGDYTGELFF
. | TRBJ1-1 | TRBV2 | CASSERARGAEAFF
. | TRBJ2-3 | TRBV2 | CASSLSSLAGSDTQYF
. | TRBJ2-1 | TRBV6-5 | CASRHREISYNEQFF
. | TRBJ2-1 | TRBV5-4 | CASSLKLDNEQFF
. | TRBJ2-7 | TRBV25-1 | CASTRTGAYEQYF
. | TRBJ1-1 | TRBV7-9 | CASSLQLNTEAFF
. | TRBJ2-1 | TRBV28 | CASSLRGRDYNEQFF
. | TRBJ2-2 | TRBV6-6 | CASTRGQGFGELFF
. | TRBJ2-7 | TRBV18 | CASSPRNTGDEQYF
. | TRBJ2-3 | TRBV7-9 | CASSYRTGWGTDTQYF
. | TRBJ1-6 | TRBV11-2 | CASSLDSWTALNF
. | TRBJ1-4 | TRBV9 | CASSPGYNEKLFF
. | TRBJ1-1 | TRBV28 | CASSLTPQSNTEAFF
. | TRBJ1-3 | TRBV11-2 | CASSLADSWSSGNTIYF
. | TRBJ2-7 | TRBV10-2 | CASRGGYEQYF
. | TRBJ2-7 | TRBV13 | CASSLGLAGHISYEQYF
. | TRBJ2-5 | TRBV21-1 | CASSKSRRGGQETQYF
. | TRBJ2-3 | TRBV5-4 | CASSSSGRGTDTQYF
few | TRBJ1-5 | TRBV19 | CASSETGTNNQPQHF
. | TRBJ2-7 | TRBV19 | CASSIQGSSYEQYF
. | TRBJ1-5 | TRBV7-3 | CASSCTPTRGNQPQHF
. | TRBJ1-5 | TRBV27 | CASSPAAVGQPQHF
. | TRBJ2-6 | TRBV28 | CASSYRGRAGANVLTF
. | TRBJ2-5 | TRBV27 | CASSLSVGGETQYF
. | TRBJ2-3 | TRBV13 | CASSLVGRNPTDTQYF
. | TRBJ2-1 | TRBV6-5 | CASSAGTREHEQFF
. | . | TRBV30 | CAWSVGQGHEQYF
. | TRBJ1-6 | TRBV25-1 | CASSESGKGSPLHF